A single sample gave rise to the 20 T cell receptor beta chains below, sequenced in a study of shared clonotypes between healthy human individuals. Produced via immunoSEQ multiplex PCR; TCRdb's table is partial and in-frame only. This table holds roughly 700,000 clones, 90% found once. The source material was memory CD8+ T cells from PBMCs. Subset specified: CD45RO+ cells pooled with CCR7-negative TemRA cells. The receptors derive from a man between 18 and 29 years old in good health. Some clones in this sample may be carry-over from other donors' samples.

The V gene is TRBV9, the J gene TRBJ1-4; D is uncertain. Trimming took 2 bases from V and 11 from J, leaving 19 bases between them. Germline loops: CDR1 SGDLS, CDR2 YYNGEE. This CDR3 comprises 15 residues. In DNA, the CDR3 is TGTGCCAGCAGCGTGTCCGGTAGGGAAAGGCGGAAACTGTTTTTT. Its protein is CASSVSGRERRKLFF.

This chain uses TRBV27 with TRBJ2-3, with 7 bases lining up with TRBD2. This CDR3 comprises 16 residues. CDR1 MNHEY and CDR2 SMNVEV come from the germline V gene (reference sequence). Unmatched junction bases numbered 8, after V lost 4 bases and J lost 1 base. CDR3 protein: CASSSRLAVRTDTQYF. CDR3 coding DNA: TGTGCCAGCAGTTCCCGCCTAGCGGTCCGCACAGATACGCAGTATTTT.

V is TRBV5-4 and J is TRBJ1-5; TRBD1 might be the D (5 bases). V was clipped by 3 bases and J by 2 bases, with 6 bases between them. The CDR3 totals 13 residues. From germline, CDR1 is SGHNT and CDR2 YYREEE (reference sequence). CDR3 nucleotide sequence: TGTGCCAGCAGCTGGGACCGCAATCAGCCCCAGCATTTT. Translated: CASSWDRNQPQHF.

The gene calls are TRBV9 and TRBJ1-2; 8 nucleotides agree with TRBD1. The CDR3 totals 15 residues. V was clipped by 3 bases and J by 0 bases; unmatched bases: 4. CDR1 SGDLS and CDR2 YYNGEE come from the germline V gene. Here the CDR3 reads CASSEGQDPNYGYTF. The CDR3 nucleotides read TGTGCCAGCAGCGAGGGACAGGACCCTAACTATGGCTACACCTTC.

About this clone itself: The sample has other DNA sequences that encode this CDR3 too. The chain carries TRBV28 and TRBJ1-1; no clear D gene. Germline lookup yields CDR1 MDHEN and CDR2 SYDVKM. V was cut by 3 bases and J by 7 bases, with 6 bases left in between. The CDR3 runs 11 residues. The CDR3 loop is CASSFLGEAFF. The CDR3 DNA follows: TGTGCCAGCAGTTTCTTGGGTGAAGCTTTCTTT. Full variable domain (outside the CDR3, taken from reference TRBV28 and TRBJ1-1): DVKVTQSSRYLVKRTGEKVFLECVQDMDHENMFWYRQDPGLGLRLIYFSYDVKMKEKGDIPEGYSVSREKKERFSLILESASTNQTSMYLCASSFLGEAFFGQGTRLTVV.

V gene TRBV6-1 combines with J gene TRBJ2-7; 8 bases are shared with TRBD1. CDR3 size: 13 residues. Per the germline V gene, CDR1 is MNHNS and CDR2 is SASEGT. Trimming cost V 8 bases and J 3 bases; bases outside gene matches: 6. The CDR3 nucleotides read TGTGCCAGCGGACCGGACAGGGTCTACGAGCAGTACTTC. Its translation is CASGPDRVYEQYF.

The chain uses TRBV27 and TRBJ2-7, with 9 bases identical to TRBD1. CDR1 is MNHEY and CDR2 is SMNVEV in the germline V gene (reference sequence). The CDR3 is 15 amino acids. The V gene end was trimmed by 5 bases and the J gene end by 2 bases; junction bases not matched to a gene: 7. As DNA, the CDR3 is TGTGCCAGCAGTCTACTGGGACAGGGTCCCTACGAGCAGTACTTC. This codes for CASSLLGQGPYEQYF.

The CDR3 loop reads CASSYIEAGRFIGGELFF. The CDR3 DNA follows: TGTGCCAGCAGCTATATTGAGGCGGGACGTTTTATCGGCGGGGAGCTGTTTTTT. The rearrangement joins TRBV7-2 to TRBJ2-2, with D perhaps matching TRBD2 (6 bases). Germline V gene data show CDR1 as SGHTA and CDR2 as FQGNSA. The CDR3 is 18 amino acids. V lost 4 bases and J 7 bases, leaving 25 bases between the germline ends.

The chain carries TRBV6-4 and TRBJ2-2, with 8 nucleotides matching TRBD1. V gave up 8 bases and J gave up 4 bases; unmatched junction bases: 3. CDR1 is MRHNA, CDR2 SNTAGT, per germline. The length of the CDR3 is 13 residues. CDR3 in amino acids: CASGQGLTGELFF. The CDR3 region has the DNA TGTGCCAGCGGACAGGGCCTCACCGGGGAGCTGTTTTTT.

The genes are TRBV27 and TRBJ2-5; 8 bases agree with TRBD1. In germline, CDR1 is MNHEY, CDR2 SMNVEV (reference sequence). The trim removed 6 bases at V and 1 base at J, leaving 7 bases unmatched. The CDR3 consists of 15 residues. CDR3 nucleotides: TGTGCCAGCAGCTTCCGGGACAGGTCCCAAGAGACCCAGTACTTC. The encoded protein is CASSFRDRSQETQYF.

This chain links TRBV7-9 with TRBJ1-2, with 8 bases that match TRBD1. The V gene end was trimmed by 3 bases and the J gene end by 8 bases; junction bases not matched to a gene: 2. This CDR3 is 12 amino acids long. CDR1 and CDR2 from the germline V gene are SEHNR and FQNEAQ (reference sequence). CDR3 loop: CASSLTGVGYTF. As DNA, the CDR3 is TGTGCCAGCAGCTTGACAGGGGTGGGCTACACCTTC.

V and J are TRBV29-1 and TRBJ2-7, with D possibly being TRBD2 (6 bases). The CDR3 is 13 residues long. Trimming left V 7 bases short and J 0 bases short, with 13 bases between. CDR1 SQVTM and CDR2 ANQGSEA come from the germline V gene. Written as DNA, the CDR3 is TGCAGCGCATCGGCGGGGACCTCCTACGAGCAGTACTTC. Protein: CSASAGTSYEQYF.

This clone was counted a single time. V usage is TRBV21-1 and J usage is TRBJ1-1; TRBD1 is the table's D call, not checked against the DNA. TRBV21-1 is labeled a pseudogene. This CDR3 is built from 14 residues. Here the CDR3 reads CASSTRDRGTEAFF. CDR3 nucleotides: TGTGCCAGCAGCACCCGGGACAGGGGGACTGAAGCTTTCTTT.

The V and J genes are TRBV7-9 and TRBJ1-4, with a weak D call TRBD1 (6 bases). From germline, CDR1 is SEHNR and CDR2 FQNEAQ (reference sequence). The V end lost 4 bases, the J end lost 8 bases, and 17 bases lay between the germline ends. CDR3 size: 15 residues. CDR3 region: CASSSQGGLGEKLFF. The CDR3, as DNA: TGTGCCAGCAGCTCACAAGGGGGTTTAGGGGAAAAACTGTTTTTT.

The rearrangement links TRBV28 to TRBJ2-5; a weak D match, TRBD2 (5 bases). V was pared by 2 bases and J by 7 bases, with 26 bases between. CDR1 is MDHEN, CDR2 SYDVKM, per germline. This CDR3 spans 18 amino acids. The CDR3 sequence: CASSLVAAPTSIRGTQYF. The DNA of the CDR3 is TGTGCCAGCAGTTTAGTGGCGGCTCCAACTTCGATTCGGGGGACCCAGTACTTC.

The chain uses TRBV4-3 and TRBJ2-3; D is uncertain. The V end lost 0 bases, the J end lost 8 bases, and 6 bases lay between the germline ends. CDR3 size: 12 residues. Per germline, CDR1 LGHNA and CDR2 YSLEER. For the CDR3, the DNA is TGCGCCAGCAGCCAAGACTCGCGTACGCAGTATTTT. This codes for CASSQDSRTQYF.

The V gene is TRBV27, the J gene TRBJ2-7; TRBD2 agrees at 7 bases. CDR3 size: 16 residues. Germline V gene sequence: CDR1 MNHEY, CDR2 SMNVEV (reference sequence). Trimming removed 0 bases from V and 5 bases from J; junction bases left unmatched: 10. The CDR3 nucleotides read TGTGCCAGCAGTTTATCGGAGGGAGGGCCGGGGAACGAGCAGTACTTC. It codes for CASSLSEGGPGNEQYF.

This rearrangement joins TRBV5-6 to TRBJ2-7, with D unclear. The V end lost 3 bases, the J end lost 6 bases, and 10 bases lay between the germline ends. The CDR3 spans 12 residues. Looked up from germline, CDR1 is SGHDT and CDR2 is YYEEEE. CDR3 sequence reads: CASSWDASEQYF. Written as DNA, the CDR3 is TGTGCCAGCAGCTGGGATGCTTCCGAGCAGTACTTC.

The rearrangement links TRBV27 to TRBJ2-3, with 7 positions matching TRBD2. CDR3 length: 16 residues. Germline V CDR1 and CDR2: MNHEY, SMNVEV (reference sequence). The V gene end was trimmed by 1 base and the J gene end by 1 base; junction bases not matched to a gene: 5. The CDR3 reads CASSLWAGAGTDTQYF. CDR3 coding DNA: TGTGCCAGCAGTTTATGGGCGGGAGCGGGCACAGATACGCAGTATTTT.

The V call is TRBV10-3, the J call TRBJ1-1; D is undetermined. This CDR3 has 15 residues. The germline V gene has CDR1 ENHRY and CDR2 SYGVKD. V was clipped by 6 bases and J by 1 base, with 15 bases between them. The CDR3 reads CAIRERTHRNTEAFF. The DNA of the CDR3 is TGTGCCATCAGGGAGAGGACCCACAGGAACACTGAAGCTTTCTTT.